The 17 T cell receptor beta chains in this list originate from one sample, sequenced in a study of CD8 T cells in ankylosing spondylitis. MiXCR, run by TCRdb on the 5' RACE reads, gives a single entry per CDR3 protein. The sample lists 150,000 to 200,000 distinct CDR3 sequences; around a third were seen once. Sequenced material: synovial fluid, either unsorted or a sorted T cell fraction (not recorded which). The receptors originated from a male donor with ankylosing spondylitis.

This clonotype was seen only a few times. The chain combines TRBV29-1 with TRBJ2-1; tentatively, D is TRBD1 (6 bases). The germline V gene has CDR1 SQVTM and CDR2 ANQGSEA. Trimming stripped 3 bases from V and 9 bases from J, with 18 bases between. The CDR3 consists of 14 residues. CDR3 amino acids: CSVEEDSVLGEQFF. As DNA, the CDR3 is TGCAGCGTTGAGGAGGACAGCGTGCTGGGTGAGCAGTTCTTC.

In its sample, this clonotype was seen a few times. The chain combines TRBV9 with TRBJ2-1, with unresolved D. CDR3 size: 15 residues. The germline gives CDR1 SGDLS, CDR2 YYNGEE. The ends were cut back, 5 bases at V and 4 bases at J, with 16 bases in the middle. As DNA, the CDR3 is TGTGCCAGCAGTACTCAGTCGCTCGTATACAATGAGCAGTTCTTC. Residues: CASSTQSLVYNEQFF.

This clonotype was seen a few times. V usage is TRBV6-1 and J usage is TRBJ1-5; TRBD1 matches 12 bases. In germline, CDR1 is MNHNS, CDR2 SASEGT. V was clipped by 3 bases and J by 6 bases; unmatched bases: 3. There are 15 residues in the CDR3. The CDR3 protein is CASSDRDRGLQPQHF. The CDR3 nucleotides read TGTGCCAGCAGTGATCGGGACAGGGGGCTTCAGCCCCAGCATTTT.

A few counts support this clonotype. The chain has TRBV28 and TRBJ1-1; D possibly corresponds to TRBD1 (5 bases). Per the germline V gene, CDR1 is MDHEN and CDR2 is SYDVKM. CDR3 length equals 14 residues. With 6 bases removed from V and 2 bases from J, the gap between germline ends came to 13 bases. This CDR3 is CASSRTLTNTEAFF. The CDR3, as DNA: TGTGCCAGCAGCCGGACACTAACCAACACTGAAGCTTTCTTT.

This clonotype was seen only a few times. CDR3 region: CASAWGGQTNSPLHF. The CDR3 region has the DNA TGTGCCAGCGCCTGGGGGGGACAGACAAATTCACCCCTCCACTTT. This chain uses TRBV27 with TRBJ1-6, with TRBD1 matching 7 bases. The CDR3 runs 15 residues. Trimming cost V 8 bases and J 7 bases; bases outside gene matches: 11. CDR1 is MNHEY and CDR2 is SMNVEV in the germline V gene (reference sequence).

This clonotype was observed a few times. This chain connects TRBV7-9 to TRBJ1-1, with TRBD1 matching 7 bases. Germline CDR1 reads SEHNR; CDR2 reads FQNEAQ (reference sequence). J lost 3 bases, V lost 3 bases, and 4 bases had no gene match. CDR3 length equals 14 residues. The chain's CDR3 is CASSLKGGHTEAFF. The CDR3 nucleotides are TGTGCCAGCAGCTTGAAAGGGGGCCACACTGAAGCTTTCTTT.

There are many counts of this clonotype. The chain couples TRBV7-9 to TRBJ1-1, with TRBD1 matching over 11 bases. V trimming: 6 bases; J trimming: 5 bases; junction bases outside the gene matches: 8. Germline values: CDR1 SEHNR, CDR2 FQNEAQ (reference sequence). The length of the CDR3 is 15 residues. The CDR3 loop is CASSTGTGGGTEAFF. CDR3 DNA sequence: TGTGCCAGCAGTACAGGGACAGGGGGAGGGACTGAAGCTTTCTTT.

The rearrangement joins TRBV28 to TRBJ1-4, with D perhaps matching TRBD1 (5 bases). CDR1 and CDR2 from the germline V gene are MDHEN and SYDVKM. V lost 7 bases, J lost 7 bases, and 16 bases lay in between. The CDR3 spans 14 residues. CDR3 in DNA: TGTGCCAGCATCCGGGGCGGGTCCAGTGAAAAACTGTTTTTT. The encoded protein is CASIRGGSSEKLFF.

This clonotype was picked up many times. V is TRBV14 and J is TRBJ1-5; D gene ambiguous. CDR1 SGHDN and CDR2 FVKESK come from the germline V gene. The V and J ends lost 0 bases and 2 bases respectively, with 5 bases between them. The CDR3 covers 14 residues. As DNA, the CDR3 is TGTGCCAGCAGCCAAGATTGGGGCAATCAGCCCCAGCATTTT. It is translated as CASSQDWGNQPQHF.

This chain's CDR3 is CSASGTSGSTPYDTDTQYF. CDR3 in DNA: TGCAGTGCTAGCGGGACTAGCGGGAGTACACCCTATGACACAGATACGCAGTATTTT. This chain uses TRBV20-1 with TRBJ2-3; 14 nucleotides line up with TRBD2. The CDR3 sequence is 19 residues long. V dropped 3 bases and J dropped 2; count of bases not matched to a gene: 13. The germline gives CDR1 DFQATT, CDR2 SNEGSKA (reference sequence).

This clonotype occurred many times. V is TRBV20-1 and J is TRBJ2-7; tentatively, D is TRBD1 (5 bases). V shed 6 bases and J shed 0 bases, with 15 bases lying between them. From germline, CDR1 is DFQATT and CDR2 SNEGSKA (reference sequence). This CDR3 has 14 residues. The CDR3, as DNA: TGCAGTGCGCAGGAGTGGCAGGGCTCCTACGAGCAGTACTTC. This sequence encodes CSAQEWQGSYEQYF.

Ten or more counts support this clonotype. The CDR3 spells CASRHRTSGDNEQFF. The DNA for the CDR3 is TGTGCCAGTCGTCATCGGACTAGCGGGGACAATGAGCAGTTCTTC. V is TRBV6-1 and J is TRBJ2-1, with 12 bases that match TRBD2. Germline V CDR1 and CDR2: MNHNS, SASEGT. V dropped 9 bases and J dropped 5; count of bases not matched to a gene: 8. The CDR3 is 15 residues long.

This clonotype has just a few counts. The chain combines TRBV11-2 with TRBJ2-5; 8 bases map to TRBD2. CDR1 and CDR2 from the germline V gene are SGHAT and FQNNGV. The CDR3 has 15 amino acids. V shed 5 bases and J 3 bases; nucleotides not matched to a gene: 8. The CDR3 spells CASSRTGTREETQYF. The CDR3 DNA sequence: TGTGCCAGCAGCCGGACCGGGACTAGAGAAGAGACCCAGTACTTC.

The rearrangement joins TRBV2 to TRBJ2-5; D is perhaps TRBD1 or TRBD2 (5 bases each). V was pared by 4 bases and J by 5 bases, with 11 bases between. The CDR3 is 13 amino acids. Germline V gives CDR1 SNHLY, CDR2 FYNNEI. The CDR3 DNA is TGTGCCAGCAGTGGTGGGGGAATTGAGACCCAGTACTTC. Its translation: CASSGGGIETQYF.

This clonotype was observed at least ten times. The V and J genes are TRBV5-5 and TRBJ1-1; 7 nucleotides align to TRBD1. The germline gives CDR1 SGHKS, CDR2 YYEKEE (reference sequence). Trimming cost V 3 bases and J 4 bases; bases outside gene matches: 9. This CDR3 has 15 amino acids. The CDR3 protein is CASSSSATGSTEAFF. Here the CDR3 DNA reads TGTGCCAGCAGCTCTAGCGCGACAGGGAGCACTGAAGCTTTCTTT.

The rearrangement uses TRBV7-2 and TRBJ2-1; TRBD2 is a possible D gene (6 bases). The CDR3 is 15 amino acids. V was trimmed by 4 bases and J by 6 bases, leaving 16 bases between them. Germline V lookup: CDR1 SGHTA, CDR2 FQGNSA. CDR3 residues: CASSSEGLPSNEQFF. The CDR3 bases are TGTGCCAGCAGCTCAGAGGGACTCCCCAGCAATGAGCAGTTCTTC.

This clonotype was counted at least ten times. This chain links TRBV6-1 with TRBJ1-6; D is uncertain. V shed 10 bases and J shed 0 bases, with 10 bases lying between them. The CDR3 totals 14 residues. CDR1 MNHNS and CDR2 SASEGT come from the germline V gene. CDR3 DNA: TGTGCCACCCACGCTAGCTCCTATAATTCACCCCTCCACTTT. Amino acid sequence: CATHASSYNSPLHF.